This paragraph reports one TCR beta chain. Its antigen is currently unknown. The data were taken from a study of blood T cells in healthy people across ages. There were healthy Caucasian individuals from Russia, aged roughly 6 to 100, serving as donors. Broader study findings: Comparison with aged donors showed that long-lived donors had more naive CD4+ cells and higher diversity. Diversity figures based on one million T cells were deemed too low.

Germline CDR1 is DFQATT and CDR2 is SNEGSKA (reference sequence). There are 14 residues in the CDR3. V was clipped by 2 bases and J by 4 bases, with 13 bases between them. The authors ran a second PCR of roughly 7 to 11 cycles using a sample-barcoded 5' primer and a J-beta primer mix. A 12-random-nucleotide template-switch adaptor tagged each cDNA molecule. TCRdb re-called the 5' RACE reads through MiXCR, storing one row per CDR3 protein. Here the sample spans 730,000 or so distinct CDR3 sequences, less than 45% being singletons. The sequence derives from a man of 80 years or more in good health. Sequencing was performed on blood. V is TRBV20-1 and J is TRBJ2-3; D is unclear. Written as DNA, the CDR3 is TGCAGTGCTAGAATAGCAGAGATGGCAGATACGCAGTATTTT. This gives the protein CSARIAEMADTQYF.